The 26 T cell receptor beta chains in this list originate from one sample, sequenced in a study of response to subunit inactivated influenza vaccine. One entry per CDR3 protein results from TCRdb running MiXCR on the RT-PCR reads. The sample holds around 320,000 distinct CDR3 sequences, approximately 23% seen once. Specimen: PBMCs from blood, collected less than 22 months after vaccination. The receptors were sampled from a man aged 45 to 70 who received an inactivated influenza vaccine.

This clonotype was counted a single time. V and J are TRBV7-9 and TRBJ2-7; 12 nucleotides line up with TRBD1. The junction had 12 bases not matched to a gene; V was cut back by 3 bases and J by 9 bases. The CDR3 consists of 16 residues. CDR1 and CDR2 (germline): SEHNR, FQNEAQ (reference sequence). This CDR3 reads CASSFAAGTGGRVQYF. The CDR3 DNA is TGTGCCAGCAGCTTTGCTGCAGGGACAGGGGGCCGGGTGCAGTACTTC.

This chain links TRBV12-3 or TRBV12-4 with TRBJ2-7; no definite D call. Trimming took off 1 base at V and 2 bases at J, with 6 bases between the two ends. The CDR3 loop spans 13 amino acids. The CDR3 DNA follows: TGTGCCAGCAGTTTAGGGTTTACCTACGAGCAGTACTTC. Amino acids: CASSLGFTYEQYF.

Many counts were recorded for this clonotype. This rearrangement joins TRBV10-3 to TRBJ1-1, with 7 positions matching TRBD1. CDR1 is ENHRY and CDR2 is SYGVKD in the germline V gene. V dropped 8 bases and J dropped 4; count of bases not matched to a gene: 10. CDR3 length: 14 residues. The CDR3 loop is CAIQGNRGGTEAFF. The CDR3 nucleotides read TGTGCCATCCAGGGGAACAGGGGAGGCACTGAAGCTTTCTTT.

This clonotype showed up just a few times. The rearrangement links TRBV5-1 to TRBJ1-1, with 9 bases identical to TRBD1. Germline V gene sequence: CDR1 SGHRS, CDR2 YFSETQ. This CDR3 region has 14 residues. J gave up 5 bases and V 4 bases, and 6 bases lay outside the gene matches. CDR3 protein: CASSPGTGWTEAFF. In DNA form, the CDR3 reads TGCGCCAGCAGCCCGGGGACAGGGTGGACTGAAGCTTTCTTT.

The chain couples TRBV4-2 to TRBJ1-5; D possibly corresponds to TRBD1 (5 bases). Germline CDR1 is LGHNA and CDR2 is YNFKEQ. The ends were cut back, 0 bases at V and 5 bases at J, with 11 bases in the middle. The CDR3 is 15 residues long. CDR3 nucleotide sequence: TGTGCCAGCAGCCAAGAGGGCAGGGTAGATCAGCCCCAGCATTTT. This gives the protein CASSQEGRVDQPQHF.

The chain carries TRBV7-9 and TRBJ1-4; the D is unclear. The V end lost 1 base, the J end lost 8 bases, and 8 bases lay between the germline ends. In germline, CDR1 is SEHNR, CDR2 FQNEAQ (reference sequence). The CDR3 loop spans 13 amino acids. This chain's CDR3 is CASSLGPHEKLFF. The CDR3 DNA is TGTGCCAGCAGCTTAGGCCCCCACGAAAAACTGTTTTTT.

The J gene is TRBJ2-7, the V gene TRBV12-3 or TRBV12-4, with 8 bases matching TRBD1. The CDR3 is 14 residues long. V dropped 6 bases and J dropped 6; count of bases not matched to a gene: 10. The CDR3 loop is CASSDRGELSEQYF. The CDR3 region has the DNA TGTGCCAGCAGCGACAGGGGCGAGTTGAGCGAGCAGTACTTC.

In this sample, this clonotype turned up many times. The V call is TRBV4-2, the J call TRBJ1-1; D is ambiguous. V dropped 0 bases and J dropped 1 base, with 6 bases sitting between them. Germline loops: CDR1 LGHNA, CDR2 YNFKEQ. This CDR3 spans 14 amino acids. The CDR3 region has the DNA TGTGCCAGCAGCCAAGAACGGAGGAACACTGAAGCTTTCTTT. Translated, it gives CASSQERRNTEAFF.

There are a few counts of this clonotype. J is TRBJ2-4 and V is TRBV21-1; the table's D call of TRBD1 was not tested on the DNA. TRBV21-1 is marked as a pseudogene. CDR3 size: 18 residues. The CDR3 loop reads CASSKGELDNLAKNIQYF. The CDR3 DNA reads TGTGCCAGCAGCAAAGGAGAACTGGACAACCTAGCCAAAAACATTCAGTACTTC.

This clonotype was detected a few times. V is TRBV7-2 and J is TRBJ1-6, with TRBD1 as a possible D gene (5 bases). The CDR3 has 16 amino acids. Germline values: CDR1 SGHTA, CDR2 FQGNSA. Trimming took 1 base from V and 10 from J, leaving 17 bases between them. The CDR3 is CASSLVGRQTRSPLHF. The CDR3 DNA sequence: TGTGCCAGCAGCTTAGTGGGGCGTCAGACGCGGTCACCCCTCCACTTT.

CDR3 in DNA: TGTGCCAGCAGCTTGGACGGCCTGGGAATCGGGTATGGCTACACCTTC. The encoded protein is CASSLDGLGIGYGYTF. This chain uses TRBV5-4 with TRBJ1-2; D is undetermined. The germline CDR1 and CDR2 sequences are SGHNT and YYREEE (reference sequence). V was shortened by 0 bases and J by 5 bases, with 17 bases between the two germline ends. CDR3 size: 16 residues.

The V call is TRBV7-8, the J call TRBJ1-4; D ambiguous. Trimming cost V 5 bases and J 0 bases, with 10 bases left between them. This CDR3 is 15 amino acids long. Germline CDR1 and CDR2: SGHVS and FQNEAQ. DNA for the CDR3: TGTGCCAGCAGCGCCTACACCACAACTAATGAAAAACTGTTTTTT. It translates to CASSAYTTTNEKLFF.

This chain links TRBV7-2 with TRBJ2-1; D may be TRBD1 (6 bases). V was pared by 5 bases and J by 0 bases, with 11 bases between. Germline-derived CDR1 and CDR2 are SGHTA and FQGNSA. The CDR3 is 15 residues long. CDR3 sequence reads: CASSPRTASYNEQFF. DNA of the CDR3: TGTGCCAGCAGCCCTCGGACAGCCTCCTACAATGAGCAGTTCTTC.

This clonotype occurred a few times. The chain carries TRBV11-3 and TRBJ2-7, with 10 bases matching TRBD1. The CDR3 is made up of 17 amino acids. The germline V gene encodes CDR1 SGHNT and CDR2 YENEEA. After removal of 2 bases from V and 7 bases from J, the junction contained 14 bases not matched to a gene. The DNA of the CDR3 is TGTGCCAGCAGCTTACGGCCCCCGGGACAGGGGAAAGAGGAGCAGTACTTC. This gives the protein CASSLRPPGQGKEEQYF. The full variable domain, in which reference TRBV11-3 and TRBJ2-7 provide the parts outside the CDR3, is EAGVVQSPRYKIIEKKQPVAFWCNPISGHNTLYWYLQNLGQGPELLIRYENEEAVDDSQLPKDRFSAERLKGVDSTLKIQPAELGDSAVYLCASSLRPPGQGKEEQYFGPGTRLTVT.

This clonotype was found a few times. In nucleotides, the CDR3 is TGTGCCAGCAGTTACTTACAGGGTCAGCCCCAGCATTTT. This encodes CASSYLQGQPQHF. This rearrangement joins TRBV6-6 to TRBJ1-5; weak D call: TRBD1 (6 bases). Per germline, CDR1 MNHNY and CDR2 SVGAGI (reference sequence). The CDR3 covers 13 residues. Trimming removed 1 base from V and 6 bases from J, with 7 bases in between.

The rearrangement uses TRBV28 and TRBJ2-1; TRBD2 aligns across 10 bases. The CDR3 is 16 residues long. Per germline, CDR1 MDHEN and CDR2 SYDVKM. The V segment lost 4 bases and the J segment 3 bases; nucleotides outside the gene matches: 6. The CDR3 nucleotides read TGTGCCAGCAGTTCTAGCGGGAGTTTAGACTACAATGAGCAGTTCTTC. This gives the protein CASSSSGSLDYNEQFF. The full variable domain, rest sourced from reference TRBV28 and TRBJ2-1, is DVKVTQSSRYLVKRTGEKVFLECVQDMDHENMFWYRQDPGLGLRLIYFSYDVKMKEKGDIPEGYSVSREKKERFSLILESASTNQTSMYLCASSSSGSLDYNEQFFGPGTRLTVL.

The chain joins TRBV15 to TRBJ1-5; the D gene is possibly TRBD1 (5 bases). The CDR3 consists of 15 residues. Trimming pared 0 bases from V and 3 bases from J, leaving 9 bases between. Germline loops: CDR1 LNHNV, CDR2 YYDKDF (reference sequence). The DNA of the CDR3 is TGTGCCACCAGCAGAGATGGGGGGGACAATCAGCCCCAGCATTTT. Protein product: CATSRDGGDNQPQHF.

This rearrangement joins TRBV4-3 to TRBJ2-2; D remains ambiguous. Germline CDR1 and CDR2: LGHNA and YSLEER. This CDR3 contains 15 residues. Trimming stripped 4 bases from V and 1 base from J, with 10 bases between. The CDR3 sequence: CASSRDYRNTGELFF. The CDR3, as DNA: TGCGCCAGCAGCCGGGATTACCGGAACACCGGGGAGCTGTTTTTT.

This clonotype was counted only a few times. The V gene is TRBV4-1, the J gene TRBJ2-6, with a weak D call TRBD2 (5 bases). Germline CDR1 MGHRA, CDR2 YSYEKL. The germline V and J ends were trimmed by 0 bases and 4 bases, with 10 bases remaining between them. This CDR3 spans 16 amino acids. The CDR3 protein is CASSQDPTTGANVLTF. The CDR3, as DNA: TGCGCCAGCAGCCAAGATCCGACTACCGGGGCCAACGTCCTGACTTTC.

This clonotype has more than one count but fewer than ten. The chain recombines TRBV11-1 with TRBJ1-1, with TRBD1 as a possible D gene (6 bases). CDR1 SGHAT and CDR2 FQDESV come from the germline V gene (reference sequence). The CDR3 length is 12 residues. V dropped 5 bases and J dropped 10 bases, with 14 bases sitting between them. Here the CDR3 DNA reads TGTGCCAGCAGCGTGGACAGCGACGGAGCTTTCTTT. Amino acids: CASSVDSDGAFF.

This clonotype was detected a few times. This chain links TRBV28 with TRBJ1-3; 7 bases align to TRBD1. J was trimmed by 10 bases and V by 5 bases; bases with no gene match: 14. The V gene's germline CDR1 is MDHEN and CDR2 SYDVKM. The CDR3 length is 15 residues. The CDR3 reads CASSGQARTVGTIYF. CDR3 DNA sequence: TGTGCCAGCAGTGGACAGGCCCGAACTGTTGGGACCATATATTTT.

The chain uses TRBV18 and TRBJ1-5; 9 bases map to TRBD1. Germline V gene lookup returns CDR1 KGHSH and CDR2 LQKENI. With 4 bases clipped from V and 4 bases from J, the junction kept 5 bases outside the gene matches. This CDR3 comprises 15 residues. CDR3 sequence (DNA): TGTGCCAGCTCACTACCGGGGACAGGGAATCAGCCCCAGCATTTT. It translates to CASSLPGTGNQPQHF.

The chain employs TRBV12-3 or TRBV12-4 and TRBJ2-7, with a weak D call TRBD1 (6 bases). V was shortened by 5 bases and J by 3 bases, with 17 bases between the two germline ends. CDR3 length equals 15 residues. The CDR3 protein is CASSPGVLRFYEQYF. CDR3 sequence (DNA): TGTGCCAGCAGTCCAGGGGTGTTGCGTTTCTACGAGCAGTACTTC.

V is TRBV7-9 and J is TRBJ1-1; D might be TRBD1 (6 bases). The germline V and J ends were trimmed by 4 bases and 3 bases, with 15 bases remaining between them. The CDR3 length is 15 residues. CDR1 is SEHNR and CDR2 is FQNEAQ in the germline V gene (reference sequence). The CDR3 DNA reads as TGTGCCAGCAGCTCCCGGACAGCATTAGACACTGAAGCTTTCTTT. It encodes CASSSRTALDTEAFF.

The rearrangement links TRBV7-8 to TRBJ2-2; D gene ambiguous. Between the trimmed V and J ends, which lost 6 bases and 9 bases, there was a span of 14 bases. This CDR3 is built from 13 residues. The germline gives CDR1 SGHVS, CDR2 FQNEAQ. The CDR3 protein is CASSHKGLRELFF. CDR3 coding DNA: TGTGCCAGCAGTCACAAGGGCTTACGGGAGCTGTTTTTT.

This clonotype has only a few counts. The genes are TRBV4-3 and TRBJ1-6; D is possibly TRBD1 (5 bases). V lost 0 bases, J lost 7 bases, and 10 bases lay in between. This CDR3 spans 15 amino acids. The germline gives CDR1 LGHNA, CDR2 YSLEER. DNA of the CDR3: TGCGCCAGCAGCCAAGATCGGGGCGGCAATTCACCCCTCCACTTT. This translates into CASSQDRGGNSPLHF.